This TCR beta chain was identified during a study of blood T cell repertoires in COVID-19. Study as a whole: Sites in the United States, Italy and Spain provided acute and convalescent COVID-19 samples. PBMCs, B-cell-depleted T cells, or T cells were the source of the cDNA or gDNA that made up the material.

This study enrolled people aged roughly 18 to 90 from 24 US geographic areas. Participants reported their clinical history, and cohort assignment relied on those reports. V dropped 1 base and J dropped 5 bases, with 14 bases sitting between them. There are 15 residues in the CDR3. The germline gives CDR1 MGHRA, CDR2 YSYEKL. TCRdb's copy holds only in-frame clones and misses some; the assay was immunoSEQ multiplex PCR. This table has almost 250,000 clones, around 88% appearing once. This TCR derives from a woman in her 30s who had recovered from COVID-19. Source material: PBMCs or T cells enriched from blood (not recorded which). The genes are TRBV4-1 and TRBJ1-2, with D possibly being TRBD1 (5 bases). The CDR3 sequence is CASSQGPGGVYGYTF. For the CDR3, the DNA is TGCGCCAGCAGCCAAGGGCCCGGGGGGGTGTATGGCTACACCTTC.